This T cell receptor beta chain comes out of a study of response to subunit inactivated influenza vaccine. A single record per CDR3 protein comes from TCRdb applying MiXCR to the RT-PCR reads. The table shows about 520,000 distinct CDR3 sequences, with approximately 6.9% occurring only once. This clonotype was found many times. Its antigen is not known. Findings and caveats of the study: After each seasonal influenza vaccination, few new T cells are recruited, the authors suggested.

Germline V gives CDR1 MGHRA, CDR2 YSYEKL. The CDR3 loop spans 15 amino acids. V lost 4 bases and J lost 5, with 18 bases in between. The input for sequencing was PBMCs from blood, taken less than 30 months after vaccination. The rearrangement joins TRBV4-1 to TRBJ2-7; the D gene could be TRBD1 or TRBD2 (5 bases each). This sequence originates from a man aged 50 to 75 who received an inactivated influenza vaccine. The CDR3 spells CASSRIQGPNDEQYF. Here the CDR3 DNA reads TGCGCCAGCAGCCGTATCCAGGGACCAAACGACGAGCAGTACTTC.